Listed below are T cell receptor beta chains from one sample, sequenced in a study of shared clonotypes between healthy human individuals. This table comes from immunoSEQ multiplex PCR, and its TCRdb copy is limited to in-frame clones, with some not included. The sample holds some 2.1 million clones; about 95% are singletons and the top ten take roughly 0.13%. Sequenced: naive CD4+ T cells sorted from blood. These receptors were obtained from a man younger than 30 in good health. Both conserved end residues are part of each CDR3.

>TRBJ1-4|TRBV18
CASSASQGASEEKLFF
>TRBJ2-7|TRBV7-2
CASSLGTGRTYEQYF
>TRBJ2-1|TRBV6-1
CASSADSYYNEQFF
>TRBJ2-1|TRBV30
CAWSVLAHRDEQFF
>TRBJ2-3|TRBV5-1
CASSLGAQGSTDTQYF
>TRBJ2-7|TRBV7-3
CASSLSGQGAYEQYF
>TRBJ1-5|TRBV6-5
CASSPQAGASQHF
>TRBJ2-7|TRBV7-9
CASSLTGFEQYF
>TRBJ2-4|TRBV14
CASSQSLTGIQYF
>TRBJ2-3|TRBV11-2
CASTSAGTGTDTQYF
>TRBJ1-3|TRBV29-1
CSVEGRLSPESGNTIYF
>TRBJ1-1|TRBV7-6
CASSLAPSVLPVNTEAFF
>TRBJ2-1|TRBV5-1
CASSLDHGSRNEQFF
>TRBJ2-4|TRBV27
CASSSYLDANIQYF
>TRBJ1-6|TRBV6-1
CASTDRGGSPLHF
>TRBJ1-2|TRBV21-1
CASSKVSKRPNYGYTF
>TRBJ1-4|TRBV28
CASSSGARGEKLFF
>TRBJ1-2|TRBV30
CAWRYGQGARGYTF
>TRBJ2-1|TRBV30
CAWSVSSVGVNEQFF
>TRBJ2-3|TRBV10-1
CATSVGESTSTDTQYF
>TRBJ2-1|TRBV6-5
CASSYDLGDEQFF
>TRBJ2-7|TRBV5-4
CASSRLGTGTGRYEQYF
>TRBJ2-3|TRBV15
CATSRLRGQGSPDTQYF
>TRBJ2-4|TRBV13
CASSRRGTSGALGRGYF
>TRBJ2-3|TRBV7-9
CASNKQGRTDTQYF
>TRBJ2-7|TRBV7-2
CASSLAGEGEQYF
>TRBJ1-2|TRBV7-8
CASSSSTLNYGYTF
>TRBJ2-6|TRBV18
CASSQFATGVSGANVLTF
>TRBJ2-3|TRBV7-9
CASSLRSQGGTDTQYF
>TRBJ2-7|TRBV6-5
CASSGPGTGVSEQYF
>TRBJ2-3|TRBV30
CAWSAGTPGFTDTQYF
>TRBJ2-5|TRBV5-4
CASSLQGEPGKTQYF
>TRBJ1-6|TRBV4-1
CASSQDQGGAGSPLHF
>TRBJ1-2|TRBV29-1
CSVDSGGYTF
>TRBJ1-3|TRBV6-5
CASSSTGFGNTIYF